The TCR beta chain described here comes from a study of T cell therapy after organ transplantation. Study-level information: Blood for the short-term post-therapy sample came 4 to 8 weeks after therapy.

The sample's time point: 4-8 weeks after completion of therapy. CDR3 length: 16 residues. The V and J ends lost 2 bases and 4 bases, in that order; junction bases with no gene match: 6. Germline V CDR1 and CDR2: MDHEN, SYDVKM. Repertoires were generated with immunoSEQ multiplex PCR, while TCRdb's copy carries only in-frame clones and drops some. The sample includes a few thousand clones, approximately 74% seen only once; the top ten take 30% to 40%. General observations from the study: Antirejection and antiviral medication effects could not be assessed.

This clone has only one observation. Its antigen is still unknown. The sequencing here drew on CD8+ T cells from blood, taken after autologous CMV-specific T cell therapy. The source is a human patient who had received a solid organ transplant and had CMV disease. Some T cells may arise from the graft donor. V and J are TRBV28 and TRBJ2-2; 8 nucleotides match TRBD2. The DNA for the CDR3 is TGTGCCAGCAGTTTAGCGGGAGGCCGGGTCACCGGGGAGCTGTTTTTT. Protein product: CASSLAGGRVTGELFF.